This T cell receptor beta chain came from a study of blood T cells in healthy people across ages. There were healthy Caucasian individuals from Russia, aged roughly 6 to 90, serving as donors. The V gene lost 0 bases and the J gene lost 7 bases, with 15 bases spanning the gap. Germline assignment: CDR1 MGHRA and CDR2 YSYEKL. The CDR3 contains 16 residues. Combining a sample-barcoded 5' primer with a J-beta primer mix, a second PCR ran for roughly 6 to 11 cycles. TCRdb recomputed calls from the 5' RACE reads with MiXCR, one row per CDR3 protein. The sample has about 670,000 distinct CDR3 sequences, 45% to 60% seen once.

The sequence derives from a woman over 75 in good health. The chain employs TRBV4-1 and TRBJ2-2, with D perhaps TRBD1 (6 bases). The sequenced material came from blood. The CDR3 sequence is CASSQDEGGRNGELFF. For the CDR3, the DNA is TGCGCCAGCAGCCAAGATGAAGGGGGACGGAACGGGGAGCTGTTTTTT.